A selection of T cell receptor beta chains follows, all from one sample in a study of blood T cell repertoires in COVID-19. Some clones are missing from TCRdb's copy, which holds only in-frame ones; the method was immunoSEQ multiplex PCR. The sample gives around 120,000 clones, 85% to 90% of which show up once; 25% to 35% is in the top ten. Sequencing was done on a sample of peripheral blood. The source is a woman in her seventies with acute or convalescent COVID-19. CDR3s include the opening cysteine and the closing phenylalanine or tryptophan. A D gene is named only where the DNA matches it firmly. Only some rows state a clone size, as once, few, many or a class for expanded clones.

CASSPQGADTEAFF	TGTGCCAGCAGCCCCCAGGGGGCTGACACTGAAGCTTTCTTT	-	TRBV7-3	TRBJ1-1	14	TRBD1
CASSNTGEYSPLHF	TGTGCCAGCAGCAACACAGGGGAATATTCACCCCTCCACTTT	-	TRBV7-2	TRBJ1-6	14	TRBD1
CASSSLAGGPGELFF	TGTGCCAGCAGCTCTCTAGCGGGGGGGCCCGGGGAGCTGTTTTTT	-	TRBV7-3	TRBJ2-2	15	TRBD2
CATAEETSSYNEQFF	TGCGCCACTGCAGAGGAGACGAGCTCCTACAATGAGCAGTTCTTC	-	TRBV5-1	TRBJ2-1	15	-
CAWSLLDRNIGELFF	TGTGCCTGGAGTCTACTTGACAGGAACATCGGGGAGCTGTTTTTT	once	TRBV30	TRBJ2-2	15	-
CSVRGGRWNEQFF	TGCAGCGTGCGGGGGGGCCGGTGGAATGAGCAGTTCTTC	once	TRBV29-1	TRBJ2-1	13	TRBD2
CATGSSGGGGLINEQFF	TGTGCCACAGGAAGTTCGGGGGGCGGGGGACTAATCAATGAGCAGTTCTTC	-	TRBV10-3	TRBJ2-1	17	-
CASSDGGVDAAGYTF	TGTGCCAGCAGTGACGGGGGGGTAGACGCCGCAGGCTACACCTTC	-	TRBV6-4	TRBJ1-2	15	-
CASSPYYNEQFF	TGTGCCAGCTCACCATATTACAATGAGCAGTTCTTC	-	TRBV18	TRBJ2-1	12	-
CASSGAGTLSNQPQHF	TGTGCCAGCAGTGGTGCCGGGACTCTTAGCAATCAGCCCCAGCATTTT	-	TRBV6-1	TRBJ1-5	16	-
CASSLRGTGDYEQYF	TGTGCCAGCAGCTTACGGGGGACAGGGGACTACGAGCAGTACTTC	-	TRBV7-2	TRBJ2-7	15	TRBD1
CAWSTGLYSNQPQHF	TGTGCCTGGAGTACCGGACTTTATAGCAATCAGCCCCAGCATTTT	-	TRBV30	TRBJ1-5	15	-
CAWSTSGGGYNEQFF	TGTGCCTGGAGTACTAGCGGGGGGGGTTACAATGAGCAGTTCTTC	-	TRBV30	TRBJ2-1	15	TRBD2
CASSQEGARAQAKNIQYF	TGCGCCAGCAGCCAAGAGGGGGCGAGGGCTCAAGCCAAAAACATTCAGTACTTC	-	TRBV4-1	TRBJ2-4	18	-
CASSSPGGEQYF	TGTGCCAGCAGTTCCCCGGGTGGCGAGCAGTACTTC	-	TRBV6-6	TRBJ2-7	12	-
CASSRDGLDSPLHF	TGTGCCAGCTCAAGGGACGGACTAGACTCACCCCTCCACTTT	-	TRBV18	TRBJ1-6	14	-
CASSLRGRNQPQHF	TGTGCCAGCAGCTTAAGGGGCAGAAATCAGCCCCAGCATTTT	-	TRBV5-6	TRBJ1-5	14	-
CASRLRFLPDFNEKLFF	TGTGCAAGTCGCTTAAGATTTTTGCCAGACTTTAATGAAAAACTGTTTTTT	-	TRBV12-2	TRBJ1-4	17	-
CASSLRQGVGEKLFF	TGTGCCAGCAGTTTGCGTCAGGGGGTGGGTGAAAAACTGTTTTTT	-	TRBV28	TRBJ1-4	15	TRBD1
CAISKSGGENNQPQHF	TGTGCCATCTCGAAGTCGGGAGGCGAAAACAATCAGCCCCAGCATTTT	-	TRBV10-3	TRBJ1-5	16	-
CASSQDDGSWQPQHF	TGTGCCAGCAGCCAAGATGACGGGTCTTGGCAGCCCCAGCATTTT	-	TRBV3-1/TRBV3-2	TRBJ1-5	15	-
CASSYADMGSPLHF	TGTGCCAGCAGTTACGCAGACATGGGTTCACCCCTCCACTTT	-	TRBV6-5	TRBJ1-6	14	-
CASSEQTGDPYEQYF	TGTGCCAGCAGTGAGCAGACAGGGGACCCCTACGAGCAGTACTTC	-	TRBV6-1	TRBJ2-7	15	TRBD1
CATRVGALNEKLFF	TGTGCCACCCGGGTAGGGGCACTTAATGAAAAACTGTTTTTT	-	TRBV2	TRBJ1-4	14	-
CASSSDRGLEQYF	TGTGCCAGCAGCTCCGACAGGGGGCTCGAGCAGTACTTC	few	TRBV7-2	TRBJ2-7	13	TRBD1
CATRETNYGYTF	TGTGCCACCCGCGAGACTAACTATGGCTACACCTTC	-	TRBV10-3	TRBJ1-2	12	-
CASSGPGNPNEKLFF	TGTGCCAGCAGCGGCCCAGGGAATCCTAATGAAAAACTGTTTTTT	once	TRBV7-9	TRBJ1-4	15	-
CASSQGQGTTEAFF	TGTGCCAGCAGCCAAGGACAGGGGACCACTGAAGCTTTCTTT	once	TRBV3-1/TRBV3-2	TRBJ1-1	14	TRBD1